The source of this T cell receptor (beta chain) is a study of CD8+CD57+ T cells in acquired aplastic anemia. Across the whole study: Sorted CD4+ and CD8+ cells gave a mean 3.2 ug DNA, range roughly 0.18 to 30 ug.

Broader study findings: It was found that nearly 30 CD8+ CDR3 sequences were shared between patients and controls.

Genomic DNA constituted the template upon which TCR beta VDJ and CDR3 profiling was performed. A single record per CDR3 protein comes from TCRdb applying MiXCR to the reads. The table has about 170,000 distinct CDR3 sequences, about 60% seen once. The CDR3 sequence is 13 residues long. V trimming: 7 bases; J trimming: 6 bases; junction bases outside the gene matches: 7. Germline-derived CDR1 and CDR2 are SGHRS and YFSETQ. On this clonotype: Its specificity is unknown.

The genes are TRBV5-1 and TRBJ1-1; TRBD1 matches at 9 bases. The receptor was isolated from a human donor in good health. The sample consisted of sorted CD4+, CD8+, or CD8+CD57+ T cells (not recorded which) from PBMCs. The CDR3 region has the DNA TGCGCCAGCGGGGGACAGGGTCGGGCTGAAGCTTTCTTT. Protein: CASGGQGRAEAFF.